This TCR beta chain was observed in a study of human T cells and chemical hapten exposure. Overall study context: Diphenylcyclopropenone doses were given weekly to the scalps of patients across the roughly 24-week study.

Notes on the study in general: With DPC sensitization, TCRs exceeding 1 in 1000 frequency showed no change.

Sample time point: patch test 3, about 24 weeks after DPC sensitization. As for treatment: therapeutic diphenylcyclopropenone sensitization with weekly scalp DPC. Before extraction, the whole blood was not fractionated, and total RNA was taken from it. The donor pool consisted of alopecia patients aged 18 to 70 years, considered suitable for DPC. Trimming took 2 bases from V and 3 from J; bases not matched to a gene: 3. The CDR3 is made up of 15 amino acids. One entry per CDR3 protein results from TCRdb running MiXCR on the RACE reads. The table records approximately 41,000 distinct CDR3 sequences, 8% to 10% of them present only once. This clonotype was detected ten times or more. Its target is unknown.

The sequenced sample was whole blood, obtained in connection with sensitization to the hapten diphenylcyclopropenone (DPC). The sequence derives from a man aged 45-65 years with alopecia areata. Some clones in this sample may be carry-over from other donors' samples. The chain couples TRBV12-3 or TRBV12-4 to TRBJ2-3; 9 bases agree with TRBD2. The CDR3 sequence is CASSLSSGRTDTQYF. CDR3 in DNA: TGTGCCAGCAGTTTAAGCAGCGGGAGGACAGATACGCAGTATTTT.